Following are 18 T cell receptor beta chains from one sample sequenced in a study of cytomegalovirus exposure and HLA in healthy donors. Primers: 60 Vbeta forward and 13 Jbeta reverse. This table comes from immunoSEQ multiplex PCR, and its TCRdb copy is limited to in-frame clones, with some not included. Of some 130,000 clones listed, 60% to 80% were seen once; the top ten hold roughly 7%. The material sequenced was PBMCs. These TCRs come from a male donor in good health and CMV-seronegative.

CDR3: CSARLVGEQYF. Written as DNA, the CDR3 is TGCAGTGCTAGACTAGTTGGCGAGCAGTACTTC. The chain carries TRBV20-1 and TRBJ2-7; D gene unclear. CDR3 length: 11 residues. Trimming shortened V by 2 bases and J by 6 bases, and 8 bases separated the two germline ends. Germline CDR1 and CDR2: DFQATT and SNEGSKA (reference sequence).

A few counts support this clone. The CDR3 sequence is CASSESEGRPQHF. The CDR3 bases are TGTGCCAGCAGTGAATCGGAGGGTCGGCCCCAGCATTTT. The chain carries TRBV25-1 and TRBJ1-5; D uncertain. CDR1 and CDR2 (germline): MGHDK, SYGVNS. The CDR3 runs 13 residues. V was shortened by 1 base and J by 9 bases, with 10 bases between the two germline ends.

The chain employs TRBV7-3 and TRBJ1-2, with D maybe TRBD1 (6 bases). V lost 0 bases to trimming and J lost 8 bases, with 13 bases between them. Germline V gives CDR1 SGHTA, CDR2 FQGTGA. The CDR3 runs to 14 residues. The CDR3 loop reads CASSLTSSGEGYTF. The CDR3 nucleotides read TGTGCCAGCAGCTTAACTTCGTCAGGGGAAGGCTACACCTTC.

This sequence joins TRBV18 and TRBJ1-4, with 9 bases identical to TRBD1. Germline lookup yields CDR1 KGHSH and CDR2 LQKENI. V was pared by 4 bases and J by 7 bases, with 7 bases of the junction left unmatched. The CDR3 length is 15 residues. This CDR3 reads CASSLPGQGPEKLFF. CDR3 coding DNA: TGTGCCAGCTCACTACCGGGACAGGGCCCTGAAAAACTGTTTTTT.

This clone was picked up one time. The CDR3 DNA is TGCAGCGTGATGGACAGCCAGCAGTACTTC. As protein: CSVMDSQQYF. V usage is TRBV29-1 and J usage is TRBJ2-7; a weak D match, TRBD1 (6 bases). This CDR3 has 10 residues. Trimming pared 6 bases from V and 8 bases from J, leaving 11 bases between. Germline V gives CDR1 SQVTM, CDR2 ANQGSEA.

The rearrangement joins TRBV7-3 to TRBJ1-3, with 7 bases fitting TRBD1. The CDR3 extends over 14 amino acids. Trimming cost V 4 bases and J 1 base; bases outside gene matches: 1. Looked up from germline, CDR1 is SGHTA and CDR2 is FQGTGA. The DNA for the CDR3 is TGTGCCAGCAGCTCAGGGGGGTCTGGAAACACCATATATTTT. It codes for CASSSGGSGNTIYF.

The CDR3 nucleotides read TGTGCCACCAGCAGAGGCATAGAGAGCGGCGGGACCCAGTACTTC. This sequence encodes CATSRGIESGGTQYF. This chain joins TRBV15 and TRBJ2-5; D may be TRBD2 (5 bases). Trimming took off 1 base at V and 7 bases at J, with 16 bases between the two ends. The CDR3 covers 15 residues. The germline gives CDR1 LNHNV, CDR2 YYDKDF (reference sequence).

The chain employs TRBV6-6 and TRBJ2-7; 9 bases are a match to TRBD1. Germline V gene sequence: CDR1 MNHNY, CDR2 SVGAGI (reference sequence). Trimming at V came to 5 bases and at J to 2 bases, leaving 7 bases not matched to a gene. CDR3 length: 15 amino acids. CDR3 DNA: TGTGCCAGCAGTGCCCTCGGGACAGGGACCTACGAGCAGTACTTC. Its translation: CASSALGTGTYEQYF.

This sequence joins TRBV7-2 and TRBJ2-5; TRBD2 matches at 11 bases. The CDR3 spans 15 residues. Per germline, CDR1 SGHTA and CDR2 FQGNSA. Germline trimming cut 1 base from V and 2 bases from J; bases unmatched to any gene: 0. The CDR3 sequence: CASSLGTSGQETQYF. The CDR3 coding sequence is TGTGCCAGCAGCTTAGGGACTAGCGGGCAAGAGACCCAGTACTTC.

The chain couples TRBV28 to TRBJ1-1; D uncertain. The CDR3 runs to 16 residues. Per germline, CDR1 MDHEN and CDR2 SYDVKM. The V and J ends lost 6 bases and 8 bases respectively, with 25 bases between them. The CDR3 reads CASRKPGSSTGGEAFF. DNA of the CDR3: TGTGCCAGCAGAAAACCGGGCAGTTCCACCGGAGGGGAAGCTTTCTTT.

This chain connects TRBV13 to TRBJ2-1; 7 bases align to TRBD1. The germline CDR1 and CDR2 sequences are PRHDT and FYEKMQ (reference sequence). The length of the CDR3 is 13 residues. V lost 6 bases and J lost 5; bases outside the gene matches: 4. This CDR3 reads CASSGQANNEQFF. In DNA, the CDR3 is TGTGCCAGCAGTGGACAGGCTAACAATGAGCAGTTCTTC.

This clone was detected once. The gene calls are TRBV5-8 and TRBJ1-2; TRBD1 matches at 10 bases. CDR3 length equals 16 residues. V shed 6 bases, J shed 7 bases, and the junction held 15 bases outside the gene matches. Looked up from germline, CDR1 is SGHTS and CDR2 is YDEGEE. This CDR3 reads CASTRGTGALVGGYTF. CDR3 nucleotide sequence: TGTGCCAGCACTCGGGGGACAGGGGCTCTCGTAGGTGGCTACACCTTC.

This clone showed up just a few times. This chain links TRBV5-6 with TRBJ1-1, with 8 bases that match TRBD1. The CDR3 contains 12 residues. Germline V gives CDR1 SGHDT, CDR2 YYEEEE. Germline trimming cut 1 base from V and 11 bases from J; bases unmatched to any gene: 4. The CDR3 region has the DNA TGTGCCAGCAGCTTGTGGACAGGGCTCGCTTTCTTT. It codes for CASSLWTGLAFF.

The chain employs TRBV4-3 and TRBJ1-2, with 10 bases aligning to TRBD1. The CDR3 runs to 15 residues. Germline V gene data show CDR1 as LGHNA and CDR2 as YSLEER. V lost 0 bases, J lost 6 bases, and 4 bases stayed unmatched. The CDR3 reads CASSQDKGQGNGYTF. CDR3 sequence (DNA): TGCGCCAGCAGCCAAGATAAGGGACAGGGGAATGGCTACACCTTC.

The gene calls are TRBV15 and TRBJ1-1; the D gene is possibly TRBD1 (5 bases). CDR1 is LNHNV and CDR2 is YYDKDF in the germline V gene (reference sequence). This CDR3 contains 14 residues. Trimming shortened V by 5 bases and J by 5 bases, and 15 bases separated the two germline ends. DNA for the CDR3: TGTGCCACCAGCGACGACAGCCTGGGGACTGAAGCTTTCTTT. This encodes CATSDDSLGTEAFF.

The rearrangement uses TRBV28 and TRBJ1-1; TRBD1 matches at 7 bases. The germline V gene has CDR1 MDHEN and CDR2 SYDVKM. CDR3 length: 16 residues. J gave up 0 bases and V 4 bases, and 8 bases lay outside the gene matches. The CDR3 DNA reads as TGTGCCAGCAGTTCACCAGGGACAGAAGTGAACACTGAAGCTTTCTTT. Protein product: CASSSPGTEVNTEAFF.

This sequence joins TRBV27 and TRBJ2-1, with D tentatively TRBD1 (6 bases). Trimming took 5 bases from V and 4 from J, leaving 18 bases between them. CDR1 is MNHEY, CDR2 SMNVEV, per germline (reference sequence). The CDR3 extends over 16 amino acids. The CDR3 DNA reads TGTGCCAGCAGTACCGAATCCGGGACACTTTACAATGAGCAGTTCTTC. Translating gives CASSTESGTLYNEQFF.

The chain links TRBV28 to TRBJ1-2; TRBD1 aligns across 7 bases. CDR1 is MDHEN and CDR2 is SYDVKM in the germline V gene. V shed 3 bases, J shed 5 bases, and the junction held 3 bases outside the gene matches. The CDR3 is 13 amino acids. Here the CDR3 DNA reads TGTGCCAGCAGTTTTGGGACAGATTATGGCTACACCTTC. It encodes CASSFGTDYGYTF.